This T cell receptor beta chain comes out of a study of shared clonotypes between healthy human individuals (dated by TCRdb to about 2020). The study in broad terms: The cohort comprised a couple of women and a few men aged 18 to 49 years. Between about 0.85 and 9.5 billion PBMCs per donor were obtained by leukapheresis. Different laboratories and diverse techniques were used to prepare libraries and sequence TCR repertoires, to increase sequencing depth and limit assay-specific biases. For each donor, CD4 naive and CD4 memory were each run on three plates, CD8 naive on two plates, and CD8 memory on one plate. The study deeply sequenced blood TCR repertoires of about five healthy adults to estimate repertoire size and the extent of clonotype sharing between individuals.

CDR1 and CDR2, looked up from the germline V gene, are MDHEN and SYDVKM. Trimming removed 3 bases from V and 15 bases from J, leaving 11 bases between the germline ends. The CDR3 runs 11 residues from the cysteine to the phenylalanine. The only DNA kept is the CDR3, 33 bases in frame from the first base. Using the deep immunoSEQ assay, multiplex PCR amplified TCR CDR3 regions from genomic DNA. Genomic DNA extracted from each cell subset was distributed evenly over all wells of several immunoSEQ 96-well plates, and each plate served as one replicate. For sorted subsets, roughly 190 ng of genomic DNA, equivalent to roughly 33,000 T cell genomes, went into each replicate PCR. The purified libraries were quantified using a Qubit 3.0 fluorometer, sized with a Bioanalyzer 2100, and then quantified again using the KAPA Library Quantification kit. Every immunoSEQ 96-well plate was sequenced on a dedicated single-read 150-cycle Illumina NextSeq 550 flow cell. The paper's processing steps were these. Because the immunoSEQ output included only junctional sequences and no quality scores, the filtering could not be the same as the filtering used for full-length reads. To assign V/J genes and CDR3, sequences were annotated against IMGT germline references using PyIR, a Python wrapper for IgBLAST v1.9. Reads with weak V/J assignments (E-value above 1e-6), missing CDR3, stop codons, out-of-frame junctions, or ambiguous translated residues were removed. V3J clonotypes were defined by identical inferred V gene, J gene, and CDR3 amino acid sequence. Percentage overlap between repertoires was calculated by dividing the number of shared unique clonotypes by the size of the smaller repertoire. Richness of each repertoire was evaluated using RTK rarefaction, the Chao1 estimator, and Recon v2.1 estimates of unobserved clonotypes. Generation probabilities were computed with OLGA for all TCRbeta clonotypes obtained by the gDNA method from several donors. TCRdb took this table from immuneACCESS and kept in-frame rearrangements with V and J called. Such tables lack part of the clones; where checked against another copy, unresolved V genes explain under half of the gap, and the rest is unexplained. That table is the source of V, J and clone size, and D and trimming were worked out from the DNA. For this sample the table gives 330,000 or so clones, of which around 67% were detected only once. The ten largest account for 10% of the sample.

On this clone itself: The antigen it recognizes is unknown. No quality values exist for individual bases; no much larger clone is one base distant.

Study-level results and caveats: Sampling was limited to blood, and TCR repertoires in tissue likely differ from TCR repertoires in blood. Because the study included a small number of donors, the genetic and exposure-history diversity represented was limited. Even with the large sequencing depth, rarefaction of the sorted-subset datasets indicated that sequencing was incomplete. Compared with non-shared clonotypes, the clonotypes found in all four sorted-subset donors had higher generation probabilities. Estimated clonotype richness was generally larger for naive than for memory subsets. Sharing across a handful of donors was observed for about 5% of naive CD4, about 3.2% of naive CD8, 2.3% of memory CD4, and about 0.4% of memory CD8 clonotypes. Based on pairwise subsampling, the degree of clonotype sharing among donors was expected to be affected by sequencing depth.

The donors were healthy, HIV-negative adults who had no recently reported acute infections or vaccinations. Every donor was a Caucasian adult residing in Nashville, Tennessee, USA. CD4+ T cells were enriched through magnetic negative selection, after which naive cells were positively selected on CD45RA and the remaining negative fraction served as the memory subset. Blood was obtained by leukapheresis, after which PBMCs were separated by Ficoll-Histopaque density gradient centrifugation and cryopreserved in liquid nitrogen vapor phase. Analytical flow cytometry was used to check the purity and quantity of every magnetically sorted T cell population. Genomic DNA was isolated from every sorted fraction and measured by UV absorbance on a Nanodrop 2000c.

The rearrangement combines TRBV28 with TRBJ2-2; the D segment cannot be called with confidence. The TCR originated in a young man in good health. Source material: memory CD4+ T cells sorted from blood. The cell subset or site tag for this specimen amounts to: CD45RA-negative fraction. The CDR3 reads as follows: CASSFGWILFF. The sequenced DNA: TGTGCCAGCAGTTTTGGATGGATTTTGTTTTTT.